The 2 T cell receptor beta chains below were found in one sample sequenced in a study of beta chain features in type 1 diabetes. Study findings and constraints: When Type 1 diabetes patients were examined, their TCRB CDR3s proved moderately but significantly shorter in all four CD4+ subsets.

No cognate antigen is known for these TCRs. Every bit of the isolated RNA underwent reverse transcription, so sequencing read expressed TCRB transcripts. The data were produced by immunoSEQ multiplex PCR, yet TCRdb's version contains in-frame clones alone and is incomplete. This table holds roughly 250,000 clones, around 20% found once. Sequenced: naive CD4+ T cells from blood. These TCRs come from a woman aged 40-49 years with type 1 diabetes.

This chain connects TRBV7-2 to TRBJ2-3; the match to TRBD1 covers 9 bases. Germline V gene lookup returns CDR1 SGHTA and CDR2 FQGNSA. This CDR3 contains 16 residues. Trimming took 5 bases from V and 2 from J; bases not matched to a gene: 8. The CDR3 reads CASSPRTGEFTDTQYF. In DNA, the CDR3 is TGTGCCAGCAGCCCCCGGACAGGGGAGTTCACAGATACGCAGTATTTT.

V gene TRBV4-3 combines with J gene TRBJ2-1, with 9 bases fitting TRBD2. Germline CDR1 is LGHNA and CDR2 is YSLEER. The CDR3 is 15 amino acids. The trim removed 2 bases at V and 8 bases at J, leaving 7 bases unmatched. CDR3 sequence: CASSQRGGRVDEQFF. The CDR3 coding sequence is TGCGCCAGCAGCCAAAGGGGCGGGAGGGTGGATGAGCAGTTCTTC.